This TCR beta chain is from a study of blood T cell repertoires in COVID-19. Across the study: There were acute and convalescent COVID-19 samples, and they came from the United States, Italy and Spain. Nucleic acid was either cDNA or gDNA, and it came from T cells, B-cell-depleted T cells, or PBMCs.

The CDR3 length is 13 residues. The V segment lost 5 bases and the J segment 3 bases; nucleotides outside the gene matches: 3. Germline V gene lookup returns CDR1 SGHVS and CDR2 FQNEAQ. As handled by the study authors: Nucleated cell counts were estimated from reference gene primer amplification. TCRdb's table, derived via immunoSEQ multiplex PCR, lists solely in-frame clones and lacks some. V, J and clone size are taken as reported in that table, and D and trimming were inferred from the DNA itself. The repertoire holds some 24,000 clones, with 70% to 90% as singletons. Followed longitudinally, the Seattle patients had been enrolled during active infection.

This chain links TRBV7-8 with TRBJ2-7; 8 bases line up with TRBD1. Sequenced: peripheral blood. This sequence originates from a man between 65 and 79 years old with COVID-19, enrolled during active disease. This CDR3 is CASSGDRLYEQYF. CDR3 coding DNA: TGTGCCAGCAGCGGGGACAGGCTCTACGAGCAGTACTTC.